The clone carrying this T cell receptor beta chain appeared once. Trimming removed 2 bases from V and 6 bases from J; junction bases left unmatched: 4. The CDR3 spans 14 residues. In germline, CDR1 is LGHNA, CDR2 YNFKEQ. This specimen comes from a study of blood T cell repertoires in COVID-19. Generated by immunoSEQ multiplex PCR, the TCRdb table keeps only in-frame clones and is missing some. Counted here are roughly 220,000 clones, roughly 80% occurring once; the ten biggest clones make up roughly 2.4%. The origin of this receptor is a woman aged 55-69 years with acute or convalescent COVID-19. Sequenced: peripheral blood. This chain uses TRBV4-2 with TRBJ1-2; 9 nucleotides align to TRBD1. The CDR3 bases are TGTGCCAGCAGCCAACCAGGGGACAGGGATGGCTACACCTTC. Its translation is CASSQPGDRDGYTF.